The 31 T cell receptor beta chains below all came from one sample that was sequenced in a study of OX40 agonist ivuxolimab in advanced cancers. Sequenced by immunoSEQ multiplex PCR; TCRdb stores in-frame clones only, minus some. Among 10,000 to 15,000 clones listed, approximately 92% were seen once. Sequenced here: CD4+ or CD8+ T cells sorted from blood, sampled in a trial of the OX40 agonist ivuxolimab. Source of these receptors: an adult with an advanced solid tumor such as melanoma, head and neck, liver or kidney cancer.

This rearrangement joins TRBV7-2 to TRBJ2-2, with TRBD2 identical over 7 bases. Germline V gene data show CDR1 as SGHTA and CDR2 as FQGNSA. V trimming: 3 bases; J trimming: 6 bases; junction bases outside the gene matches: 7. This CDR3 is 15 amino acids long. The CDR3 loop reads CASSLFWGGAGELFF. DNA for the CDR3: TGTGCCAGCAGCTTGTTCTGGGGGGGAGCCGGGGAGCTGTTTTTT.

The chain employs TRBV28 and TRBJ1-2; 9 bases map to TRBD1. Germline lookup yields CDR1 MDHEN and CDR2 SYDVKM. J was trimmed by 4 bases and V by 5 bases; bases with no gene match: 5. There are 14 residues in the CDR3. The CDR3, as DNA: TGTGCCAGCAGTGCCGGGACAGGGTCCTATGGCTACACCTTC. Translated: CASSAGTGSYGYTF.

This clone has only one observation. This CDR3 is CASSNALYNEQFF. In DNA form, the CDR3 reads TGTGCCAGCAGCAACGCTCTGTACAATGAGCAGTTCTTC. V gene TRBV9 combines with J gene TRBJ2-1; D not resolved. This CDR3 spans 13 amino acids. The V and J ends lost 4 bases and 4 bases respectively, with 9 bases between them. Looked up from germline, CDR1 is SGDLS and CDR2 is YYNGEE.

This clone showed up just once. The chain joins TRBV6-1 to TRBJ2-3, with 9 nucleotides matching TRBD2. The V gene end was trimmed by 3 bases and the J gene end by 6 bases; junction bases not matched to a gene: 7. This CDR3 has 15 amino acids. In germline, CDR1 is MNHNS, CDR2 SASEGT. The CDR3 here is CASSDSSGSSDTQYF. DNA for the CDR3: TGTGCCAGCAGTGATAGTAGCGGGAGCTCGGATACGCAGTATTTT.

This clone was found once. V usage is TRBV30 and J usage is TRBJ1-2, with TRBD1 as a possible D gene (5 bases). Germline V CDR1 and CDR2: GTSNPN, SVGIG (reference sequence). V gave up 8 bases and J gave up 5 bases, with 12 bases separating them. This CDR3 comprises 11 residues. This CDR3 is CATNGGYGYTF. The DNA for the CDR3 is TGTGCCACGAATGGGGGTTATGGCTACACCTTC.

The sample holds one count of this clone. The V gene is TRBV15, the J gene TRBJ2-7; D is unresolved. Germline loops: CDR1 LNHNV, CDR2 YYDKDF (reference sequence). V lost 1 base and J 0 bases, leaving 13 bases between the germline ends. This CDR3 spans 16 amino acids. The CDR3 bases are TGTGCCACCAGCAGAGGAGAGATCCCCAGCTCCTACGAGCAGTACTTC. Translated, it gives CATSRGEIPSSYEQYF.

The rearrangement uses TRBV29-1 and TRBJ2-2; 10 bases are shared with TRBD2. The CDR3 spans 14 residues. Germline V gene lookup returns CDR1 SQVTM and CDR2 ANQGSEA. Losses at the gene ends were 5 bases for V and 4 bases for J; bases not matched to a gene: 4. CDR3 DNA sequence: TGCAGCGTTAGCCGGACTAGCGGCACCGGGGAGCTGTTTTTT. Amino acids: CSVSRTSGTGELFF.

The chain carries TRBV27 and TRBJ2-7; D gene ambiguous. The CDR3 has 11 amino acids. From germline, CDR1 is MNHEY and CDR2 SMNVEV (reference sequence). Trimming stripped 5 bases from V and 5 bases from J, with 7 bases between. This CDR3 is CASSLGDEQYF. CDR3 DNA: TGTGCCAGCAGTCTAGGAGACGAGCAGTACTTC.

The chain recombines TRBV10-2 with TRBJ2-1; a weak D match, TRBD2 (5 bases). The germline V gene encodes CDR1 WSHSY and CDR2 SAAADI. The CDR3 spans 14 residues. The germline V and J ends were trimmed by 4 bases and 2 bases, with 9 bases remaining between them. The DNA of the CDR3 is TGCGCCAGCAGTGCGGGGAACCCCTACAATGAGCAGTTCTTC. It is translated as CASSAGNPYNEQFF.

The rearrangement joins TRBV4-3 to TRBJ1-5; unclear D gene. CDR1 is LGHNA, CDR2 YSLEER, per germline. Trimming took off 0 bases at V and 4 bases at J, with 7 bases between the two ends. The CDR3 has 14 amino acids. CDR3 sequence reads: CASSQEVGNQPQHF. The CDR3 nucleotides are TGCGCCAGCAGCCAAGAAGTGGGGAATCAGCCCCAGCATTTT.

The rearrangement uses TRBV7-9 and TRBJ2-3; no clear D. From germline, CDR1 is SEHNR and CDR2 FQNEAQ (reference sequence). CDR3 length: 13 amino acids. Trimming took off 2 bases at V and 4 bases at J, with 7 bases between the two ends. CDR3 DNA: TGTGCCAGCAGCTTAAACCCCTCAGATACGCAGTATTTT. It translates to CASSLNPSDTQYF. The entire variable domain, with the rest obtained from reference TRBV7-9 and TRBJ2-3, is as follows: DTGVSQNPRHKITKRGQNVTFRCDPISEHNRLYWYRQTLGQGPEFLTYFQNEAQLEKSRLLSDRFSAERPKGSFSTLEIQRTEQGDSAMYLCASSLNPSDTQYFGPGTRLTVL.

The CDR3 bases are TGTGCCAGCAGCCGGACCTTCGCAGAGGAGACCCAGTACTTC. It yields the protein CASSRTFAEETQYF. The rearrangement joins TRBV6-5 to TRBJ2-5; no definite D call. The CDR3 contains 14 residues. The V gene lost 6 bases and the J gene lost 5 bases, with 16 bases spanning the gap. Germline loops: CDR1 MNHEY, CDR2 SVGAGI.

The chain couples TRBV11-2 to TRBJ2-3; 11 nucleotides match TRBD2. Trimming took 1 base from V and 5 from J; bases not matched to a gene: 5. Germline V lookup: CDR1 SGHAT, CDR2 FQNNGV. This CDR3 has 16 amino acids. CDR3 loop: CASSLARLAGGDTQYF. The CDR3 DNA reads as TGTGCCAGCAGCTTAGCGCGCCTAGCGGGAGGAGATACGCAGTATTTT.

This clone was detected only a few times. The chain carries TRBV19 and TRBJ1-4, with D hard to call. The length of the CDR3 is 17 residues. Per germline, CDR1 LNHDA and CDR2 SQIVND (reference sequence). Deletions cut 3 bases from V and 4 bases from J, with 18 bases between. The CDR3 bases are TGTGCCAGTAGTATCCTCACGGACGGGTTGGATAATGAAAAACTGTTTTTT. Amino acid sequence: CASSILTDGLDNEKLFF.

The gene calls are TRBV7-9 and TRBJ2-2; D is undetermined. CDR1 and CDR2 (germline): SEHNR, FQNEAQ (reference sequence). CDR3 size: 11 residues. Trimming pared 7 bases from V and 6 bases from J, leaving 6 bases between. Here the CDR3 reads CASNEAGELFF. The DNA of the CDR3 is TGTGCCAGCAACGAAGCCGGGGAGCTGTTTTTT.

The V call is TRBV29-1, the J call TRBJ2-7; D remains ambiguous. Trimming removed 4 bases from V and 3 bases from J, with 13 bases in between. The CDR3 spans 13 residues. The germline V gene encodes CDR1 SQVTM and CDR2 ANQGSEA. CDR3 residues: CSVGSRTNYEQYF. CDR3 DNA sequence: TGCAGCGTTGGTTCCAGGACGAACTACGAGCAGTACTTC.

The CDR3: CASSLSNRNTEAFF. The DNA of the CDR3 is TGTGCCAGCAGTTTATCGAACAGAAACACTGAAGCTTTCTTT. This chain joins TRBV27 and TRBJ1-1; no firm D call. The CDR3 contains 14 residues. Germline V lookup: CDR1 MNHEY, CDR2 SMNVEV (reference sequence). The V and J ends lost 0 bases and 2 bases respectively, with 7 bases between them.

With regard to this clone: One end of the junction fails to match germline, which may point to a read error. For the CDR3, the DNA is TGTGCCAGCAGCCAAGAGGGGGCGTTAACACCCGGGGAGCTGCTTTTT. Protein: CASSQEGALTPGELLF. The J gene is TRBJ2-2, the V gene TRBV4-2; possible D gene TRBD1, 6 bases. Germline-derived CDR1 and CDR2 are LGHNA and YNFKEQ. CDR3 length: 16 amino acids.

In nucleotides, the CDR3 is TGTGCCAGCAGTCCTCAGGAGCCCGAGCAGTACTTC. It translates to CASSPQEPEQYF. The V call is TRBV6-1, the J call TRBJ2-7; no clear D. The germline V and J ends were trimmed by 5 bases and 6 bases, with 11 bases remaining between them. This CDR3 contains 12 residues. The germline CDR1 and CDR2 sequences are MNHNS and SASEGT.

V is TRBV5-1 and J is TRBJ2-7; 7 bases fit TRBD2. The CDR3 covers 13 residues. Germline lookup yields CDR1 SGHRS and CDR2 YFSETQ. J lost 6 bases, V lost 0 bases, and 3 bases had no gene match. The CDR3 nucleotides are TGCGCCAGCAGCTTGGGGACTAGTTTCGAGCAGTACTTC. Translation gives CASSLGTSFEQYF.

This chain connects TRBV7-7 to TRBJ2-2, with unresolved D. Germline values: CDR1 SSHAT, CDR2 FNYEAQ (reference sequence). Trimming took 1 base from V and 0 from J, leaving 9 bases between them. This CDR3 is built from 16 residues. For the CDR3, the DNA is TGTGCCAGCAGCTTAGGTGTAGGCCCGAACACCGGGGAGCTGTTTTTT. It codes for CASSLGVGPNTGELFF.

The chain uses TRBV4-3 and TRBJ2-7; D gene unclear. The CDR3 covers 13 residues. Trimming took 0 bases from V and 5 from J, leaving 8 bases between them. Germline values: CDR1 LGHNA, CDR2 YSLEER. CDR3 sequence (DNA): TGCGCCAGCAGCCAAGATTTAGGGAACGAGCAGTACTTC. Translation: CASSQDLGNEQYF.

This clone has a single count. V is TRBV25-1 and J is TRBJ1-1, with D unresolved. V lost 3 bases, J lost 4 bases, and 12 bases lay in between. Per the germline V gene, CDR1 is MGHDK and CDR2 is SYGVNS. This CDR3 region has 14 residues. In nucleotides, the CDR3 is TGTGCCAGCAGTGACCCTCATGCGGGCACTGAAGCTTTCTTT. This encodes CASSDPHAGTEAFF.

V is TRBV23-1 and J is TRBJ1-1; tentative D call: TRBD1 (5 bases). TRBV23-1 is an ORF, and what it does is uncertain. V was clipped by 4 bases and J by 4 bases, with 16 bases between them. The CDR3 has 15 residues. The CDR3 loop reads CASSLGGAKGTEAFF. CDR3 DNA sequence: TGCGCCAGCAGTCTGGGTGGGGCTAAGGGCACTGAAGCTTTCTTT.

This clone was observed a single time. The V and J genes are TRBV7-9 and TRBJ1-1; D not resolved. This CDR3 region has 13 residues. Trimming took 2 bases from V and 3 from J, leaving 7 bases between them. The germline CDR1 and CDR2 sequences are SEHNR and FQNEAQ (reference sequence). The CDR3 coding sequence is TGTGCCAGCAGCTTATATTGGTACACTGAAGCTTTCTTT. It yields the protein CASSLYWYTEAFF.

The chain is built from TRBV13 and TRBJ1-1, with 9 bases that match TRBD1. CDR3 size: 14 residues. V gave up 3 bases and J gave up 4 bases; unmatched junction bases: 3. From germline, CDR1 is PRHDT and CDR2 FYEKMQ (reference sequence). The DNA of the CDR3 is TGTGCCAGCAGCTTGGGACAGGGTGCCACTGAAGCTTTCTTT. Translation gives CASSLGQGATEAFF.

The chain couples TRBV11-2 to TRBJ2-1; no reliable D call. Looked up from germline, CDR1 is SGHAT and CDR2 is FQNNGV. The CDR3 contains 12 residues. V was trimmed by 7 bases and J by 5 bases, leaving 9 bases between them. This CDR3 reads CASKLGHNEQFF. The DNA for the CDR3 is TGTGCCAGCAAGCTAGGTCACAATGAGCAGTTCTTC.

The chain recombines TRBV4-1 with TRBJ1-1, with D uncertain. Looked up from germline, CDR1 is MGHRA and CDR2 is YSYEKL. CDR3 length: 14 amino acids. V lost 0 bases to trimming and J lost 1 base, with 6 bases between them. CDR3 amino acids: CASSQDETNTEAFF. DNA for the CDR3: TGCGCCAGCAGCCAAGATGAAACGAACACTGAAGCTTTCTTT.

This clone was seen only a few times. This chain uses TRBV4-3 with TRBJ2-1; a possible D gene is TRBD2 (5 bases). V lost 0 bases, J lost 4 bases, and 13 bases lay in between. Germline V lookup: CDR1 LGHNA, CDR2 YSLEER. The CDR3 consists of 16 residues. CDR3 DNA: TGCGCCAGCAGCCAAGAAGAGGCGGAGGCATACAATGAGCAGTTCTTC. Protein product: CASSQEEAEAYNEQFF.

The chain uses TRBV5-6 and TRBJ2-7; TRBD2 matches at 7 bases. V was pared by 4 bases and J by 1 base, with 8 bases of the junction left unmatched. There are 15 residues in the CDR3. Germline CDR1 reads SGHDT; CDR2 reads YYEEEE. CDR3 sequence: CASSPPSGESYEQYF. The CDR3 nucleotides read TGTGCCAGCAGCCCCCCAAGCGGGGAATCCTACGAGCAGTACTTC.

The chain has TRBV14 and TRBJ1-1; D gene unclear. This CDR3 has 13 residues. With 4 bases removed from V and 3 bases from J, the gap between germline ends came to 9 bases. Germline loops: CDR1 SGHDN, CDR2 FVKESK. As DNA, the CDR3 is TGTGCCAGCAGCCCCCCACAGTACACTGAAGCTTTCTTT. Translation gives CASSPPQYTEAFF.